This T cell receptor beta chain was recovered during a study of blood T cells in healthy people across ages. Study overall: Roughly one uniquely barcoded beta molecule per two T cells was captured. Overall study findings and caveats: In older individuals, TCR beta diversity per million T cells was lower, falling roughly linearly with age.

A second about 6 to 11 cycle PCR used barcoded and J-beta primers. TCRdb independently ran MiXCR on the 5' RACE reads; one entry per CDR3 protein. The sample lists some 1.1 million distinct CDR3 sequences; less than 45% were seen once. Germline V CDR1 and CDR2: SGHTA, FQGNSA. V gave up 1 base and J gave up 2 bases, with 11 bases separating them. CDR3 length equals 15 residues. A word on this clonotype: The antigen is undetermined.

The receptor comes from a man aged 18 to 29 in good health. This chain joins TRBV7-2 and TRBJ1-2; maybe TRBD1 (5 bases). Sequences were obtained from blood. The CDR3: CASSLDRQANYGYTF. The CDR3 nucleotides are TGTGCCAGCAGCTTAGACAGGCAGGCCAACTATGGCTACACCTTC. Supplemented by reference TRBV7-2 and TRBJ1-2, the full variable domain reads GAGVSQSPSNKVTEKGKDVELRCDPISGHTALYWYRQSLGQGLEFLIYFQGNSAPDKSGLPSDRFSAERTGGSVSTLTIQRTQQEDSAVYLCASSLDRQANYGYTFGSGTRLTVV.